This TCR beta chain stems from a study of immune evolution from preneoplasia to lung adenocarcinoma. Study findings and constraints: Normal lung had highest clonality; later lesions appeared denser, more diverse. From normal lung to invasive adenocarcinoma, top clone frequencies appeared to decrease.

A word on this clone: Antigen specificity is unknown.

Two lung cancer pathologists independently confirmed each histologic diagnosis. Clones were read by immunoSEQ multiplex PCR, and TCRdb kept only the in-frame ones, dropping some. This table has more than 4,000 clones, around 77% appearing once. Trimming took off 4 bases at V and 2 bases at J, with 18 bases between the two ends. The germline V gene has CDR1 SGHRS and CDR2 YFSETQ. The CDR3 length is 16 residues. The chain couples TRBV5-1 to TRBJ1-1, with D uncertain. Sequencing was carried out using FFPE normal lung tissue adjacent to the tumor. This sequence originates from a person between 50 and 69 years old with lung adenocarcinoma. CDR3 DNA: TGCGCCAGCAGCCCCACTTCGGGAGGGTATAACACTGAAGCTTTCTTT. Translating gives CASSPTSGGYNTEAFF.